This record covers a single T cell receptor (beta chain). Germline lookup yields CDR1 KGHSH and CDR2 LQKENI. Trimming at V came to 3 bases and at J to 3 bases, leaving 5 bases not matched to a gene. The CDR3 runs 16 residues. This specimen belongs to a study of blood T cell repertoires in COVID-19. For the study at large: Some COVID-19 samples were acute and others convalescent; all came from the United States, Italy and Spain. Sources were T cells, B-cell-depleted T cells, or PBMCs; the material itself was cDNA or gDNA.

Source study methods: Amplification of reference gene primers was used by the study to estimate nucleated cell counts. Repertoires were generated with immunoSEQ multiplex PCR, while TCRdb's copy carries only in-frame clones and drops some. That table supplies the V and J calls and clone size; D and trimming were determined from the DNA. The data show 45,000 to 65,000 clones, with 75% to 90% seen just once and approximately 3.5% held by the top ten. This rearrangement joins TRBV18 to TRBJ2-1; 10 positions agree with TRBD2. What was sequenced was peripheral blood. The TCR was taken from a human donor in a cohort sampled during active COVID-19. The CDR3 region has the DNA TGTGCCAGCTCACCTGAAGCGGGAGGGATCTACAATGAGCAGTTCTTC. As protein: CASSPEAGGIYNEQFF.